This TCR beta chain was sequenced in a study of blood T cell repertoires in COVID-19. Germline CDR1 MNHEY, CDR2 SVGEGT. The V gene end was trimmed by 7 bases and the J gene end by 4 bases; junction bases not matched to a gene: 11. The CDR3 is made up of 15 amino acids. Some clones are missing from TCRdb's copy, which holds only in-frame ones; the method was immunoSEQ multiplex PCR. The profile shows 45,000 or so clones, around 87% of them singletons. Sequencing input: peripheral blood. The TCR comes from a woman aged 80 or over with active COVID-19. The rearrangement uses TRBV6-2 or TRBV6-3 and TRBJ1-2; 8 bases are a match to TRBD1. The CDR3 DNA sequence: TGTGCCAGCAACCCCGGACAGGGTGGAATCTATGGCTACACCTTC. Encoded protein: CASNPGQGGIYGYTF.